This entry lists 3 T cell receptor beta chains sequenced from one sample in a study of long-term antiretroviral therapy in people with HIV. Runs used v3.0 of the immunoSEQ assay and were done at survey level. The data were produced by immunoSEQ multiplex PCR, yet TCRdb's version contains in-frame clones alone and is incomplete. The repertoire holds 9,500 to 15,000 clones, approximately 86% seen once, with roughly 15% in the top ten. Here the sequenced sample was unsorted PBMCs, taken 3.4 years after starting antiretroviral therapy. The receptors shown here come from a man aged 40-50 years with HIV.

The chain combines TRBV28 with TRBJ1-5, with a weak D call TRBD1 (6 bases). The germline V and J ends were trimmed by 6 bases and 6 bases, with 21 bases remaining between them. Germline CDR1 and CDR2: MDHEN and SYDVKM. The CDR3 is 16 amino acids. The CDR3 protein is CASRIFPGGGSQPQHF. Here the CDR3 DNA reads TGTGCCAGCAGGATCTTCCCGGGGGGGGGCAGTCAGCCCCAGCATTTT.

The chain joins TRBV7-9 to TRBJ2-2; 7 positions match TRBD2. The germline V gene has CDR1 SEHNR and CDR2 FQNEAQ (reference sequence). This CDR3 is 16 amino acids long. V lost 6 bases to trimming and J lost 2 bases; unmatched junction nucleotides: 9. CDR3 protein: CASRQSSGTNTGELFF. CDR3 DNA: TGTGCCAGCAGGCAGTCCAGCGGGACTAACACCGGGGAGCTGTTTTTT.

This chain links TRBV11-2 with TRBJ2-4; possible D gene TRBD1, 6 bases. This CDR3 comprises 13 residues. V was cut by 5 bases and J by 5 bases, with 10 bases left in between. Looked up from germline, CDR1 is SGHAT and CDR2 is FQNNGV. The CDR3 sequence: CASSTRQENIQYF. DNA of the CDR3: TGTGCCAGCAGCACTAGACAGGAAAACATTCAGTACTTC. Looking up the rest from reference TRBV11-2 and TRBJ2-4 gives the full variable domain: EAGVAQSPRYKIIEKRQSVAFWCNPISGHATLYWYQQILGQGPKLLIQFQNNGVVDDSQLPKDRFSAERLKGVDSTLKIQPAKLEDSAVYLCASSTRQENIQYFGAGTRLSVL.